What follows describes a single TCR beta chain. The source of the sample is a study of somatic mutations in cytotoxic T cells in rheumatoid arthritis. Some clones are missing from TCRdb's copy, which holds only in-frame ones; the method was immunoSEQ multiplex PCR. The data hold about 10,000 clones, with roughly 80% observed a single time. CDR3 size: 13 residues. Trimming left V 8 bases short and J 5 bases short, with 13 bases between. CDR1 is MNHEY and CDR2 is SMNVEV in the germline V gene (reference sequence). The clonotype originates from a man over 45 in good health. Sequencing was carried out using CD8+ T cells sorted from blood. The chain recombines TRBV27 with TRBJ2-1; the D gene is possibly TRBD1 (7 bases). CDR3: CASGFRGDNEQFF. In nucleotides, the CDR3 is TGTGCCAGCGGGTTCAGGGGGGACAATGAGCAGTTCTTC.